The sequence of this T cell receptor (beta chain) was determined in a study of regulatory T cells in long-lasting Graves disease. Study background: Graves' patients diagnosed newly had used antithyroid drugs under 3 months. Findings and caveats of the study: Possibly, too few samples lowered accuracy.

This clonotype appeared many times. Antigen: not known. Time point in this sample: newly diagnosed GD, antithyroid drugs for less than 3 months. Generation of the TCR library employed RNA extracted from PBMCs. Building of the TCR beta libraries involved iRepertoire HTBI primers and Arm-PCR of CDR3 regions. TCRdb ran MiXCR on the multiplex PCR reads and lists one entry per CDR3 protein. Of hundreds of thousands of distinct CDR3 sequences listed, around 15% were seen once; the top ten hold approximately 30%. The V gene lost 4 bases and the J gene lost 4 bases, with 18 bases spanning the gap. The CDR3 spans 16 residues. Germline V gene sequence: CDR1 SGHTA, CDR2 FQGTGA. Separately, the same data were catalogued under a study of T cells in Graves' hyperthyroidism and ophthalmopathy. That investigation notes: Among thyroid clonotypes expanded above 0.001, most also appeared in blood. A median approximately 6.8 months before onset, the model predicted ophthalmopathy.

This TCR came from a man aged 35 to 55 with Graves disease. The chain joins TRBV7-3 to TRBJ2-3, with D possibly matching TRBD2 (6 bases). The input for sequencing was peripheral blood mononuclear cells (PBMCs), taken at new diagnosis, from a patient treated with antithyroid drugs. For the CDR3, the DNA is TGTGCCAGCAGCTCACCCGGCGGGGATGGCGCAGATACGCAGTATTTT. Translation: CASSSPGGDGADTQYF.